This T cell receptor (beta chain) came from a study of cytomegalovirus exposure and HLA in healthy donors. Overall study results and limits: The Asian-associated ancestry cluster reportedly had fewer N-insertions than the approximately 630-donor mean in a later analysis.

The length of the CDR3 is 15 residues. CDR1 LNHDA and CDR2 SQIVND come from the germline V gene (reference sequence). Trimming took 3 bases from V and 7 from J; bases not matched to a gene: 9. To note about this clone: The antigen is undetermined.

A multiplex PCR was run with 60 Vbeta primers and 13 Jbeta primers. Method: immunoSEQ multiplex PCR; TCRdb's copy keeps in-frame clones and lacks some. The sample holds 80,000 to 100,000 clones; over 65% are singletons and the top ten take roughly 15%. The sequencing input was PBMCs. This sequence joins TRBV19 and TRBJ2-1; the match to TRBD2 covers 7 bases. The source of this sequence is a woman aged 18-29 years in good health and CMV-seropositive. CDR3 coding DNA: TGTGCCAGTAGTATCCCCCACGGACTAGTTAATGAGCAGTTCTTC. Its protein product is CASSIPHGLVNEQFF.